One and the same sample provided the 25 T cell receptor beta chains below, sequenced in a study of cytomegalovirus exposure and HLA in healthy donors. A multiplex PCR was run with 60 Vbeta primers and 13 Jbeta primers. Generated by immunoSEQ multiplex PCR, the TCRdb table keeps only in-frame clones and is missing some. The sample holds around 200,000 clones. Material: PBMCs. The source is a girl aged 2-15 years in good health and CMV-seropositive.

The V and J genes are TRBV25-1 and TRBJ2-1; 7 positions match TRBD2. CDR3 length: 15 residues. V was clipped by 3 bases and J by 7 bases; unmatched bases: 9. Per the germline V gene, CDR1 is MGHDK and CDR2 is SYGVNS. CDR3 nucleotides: TGTGCCAGCAGTGAGCCCTCGACTAGCTTAAATGAGCAGTTCTTC. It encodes CASSEPSTSLNEQFF.

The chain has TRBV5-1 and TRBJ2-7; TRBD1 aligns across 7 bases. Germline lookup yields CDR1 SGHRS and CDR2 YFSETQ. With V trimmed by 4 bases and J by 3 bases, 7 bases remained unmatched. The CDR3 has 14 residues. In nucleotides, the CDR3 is TGCGCCAGCAGCCGGCCGGGACAGTACTACGAGCAGTACTTC. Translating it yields CASSRPGQYYEQYF. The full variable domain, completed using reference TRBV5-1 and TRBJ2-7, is KAGVTQTPRYLIKTRGQQVTLSCSPISGHRSVSWYQQTPGQGLQFLFEYFSETQRNKGNFPGRFSGRQFSNSRSEMNVSTLELGDSALYLCASSRPGQYYEQYFGPGTRLTVT.

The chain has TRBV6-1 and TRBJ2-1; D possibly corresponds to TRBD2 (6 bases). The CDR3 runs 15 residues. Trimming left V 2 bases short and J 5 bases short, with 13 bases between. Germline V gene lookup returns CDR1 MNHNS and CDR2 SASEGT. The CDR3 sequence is CASSESSAGNNEQFF. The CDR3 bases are TGTGCCAGCAGTGAATCTAGCGCGGGCAACAATGAGCAGTTCTTC.

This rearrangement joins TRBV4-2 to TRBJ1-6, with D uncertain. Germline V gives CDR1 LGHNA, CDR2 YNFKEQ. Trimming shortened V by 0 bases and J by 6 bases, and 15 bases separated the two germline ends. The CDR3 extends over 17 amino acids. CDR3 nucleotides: TGTGCCAGCAGCCAAGATAGGTTTTACGGGTCTAATTCACCCCTCCACTTT. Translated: CASSQDRFYGSNSPLHF.

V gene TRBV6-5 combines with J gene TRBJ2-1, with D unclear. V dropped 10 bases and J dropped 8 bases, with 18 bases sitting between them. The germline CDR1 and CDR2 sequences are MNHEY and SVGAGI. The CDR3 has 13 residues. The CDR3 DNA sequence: TGTGCCACGTCTCAACTGTTTCGCGATGAGCAGTTCTTC. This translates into CATSQLFRDEQFF.

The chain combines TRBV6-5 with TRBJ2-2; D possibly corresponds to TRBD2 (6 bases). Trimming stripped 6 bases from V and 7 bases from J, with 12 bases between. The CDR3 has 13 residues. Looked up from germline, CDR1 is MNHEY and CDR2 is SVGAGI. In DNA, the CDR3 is TGTGCCAGCAGATTCCGGGAGTTCGGGGAGCTGTTTTTT. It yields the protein CASRFREFGELFF.

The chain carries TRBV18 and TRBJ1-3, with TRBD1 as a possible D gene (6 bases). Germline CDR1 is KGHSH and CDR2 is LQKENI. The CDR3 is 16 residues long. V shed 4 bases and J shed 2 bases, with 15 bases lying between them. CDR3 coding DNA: TGTGCCAGCTCACTCCGGGACATCAGCACTGGAAACACCATATATTTT. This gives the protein CASSLRDISTGNTIYF.

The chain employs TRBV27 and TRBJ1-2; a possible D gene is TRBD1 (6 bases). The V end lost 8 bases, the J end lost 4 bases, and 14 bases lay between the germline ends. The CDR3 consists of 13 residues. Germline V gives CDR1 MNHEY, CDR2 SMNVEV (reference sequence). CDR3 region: CASAQGIGYGYTF. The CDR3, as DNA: TGTGCCAGCGCCCAGGGGATTGGCTATGGCTACACCTTC.

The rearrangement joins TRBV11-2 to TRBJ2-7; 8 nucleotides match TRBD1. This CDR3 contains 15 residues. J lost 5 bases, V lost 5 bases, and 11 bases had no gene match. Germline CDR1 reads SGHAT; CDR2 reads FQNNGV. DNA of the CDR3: TGTGCCAGCAGCCCCGACAGGGGTTATAGGAACGAGCAGTACTTC. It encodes CASSPDRGYRNEQYF.

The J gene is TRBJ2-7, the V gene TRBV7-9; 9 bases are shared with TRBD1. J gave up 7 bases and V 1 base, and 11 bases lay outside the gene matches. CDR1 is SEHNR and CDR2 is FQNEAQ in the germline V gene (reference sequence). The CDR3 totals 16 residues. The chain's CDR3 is CASSLGVGQGRGEQYF. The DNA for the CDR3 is TGTGCCAGCAGCTTAGGTGTGGGACAGGGACGCGGGGAGCAGTACTTC.

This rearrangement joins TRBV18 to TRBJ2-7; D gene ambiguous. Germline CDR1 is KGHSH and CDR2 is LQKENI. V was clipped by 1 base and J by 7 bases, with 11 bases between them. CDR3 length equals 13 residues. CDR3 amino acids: CASSPLPVEEQYF. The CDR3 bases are TGTGCCAGCTCACCACTCCCTGTAGAGGAGCAGTACTTC.

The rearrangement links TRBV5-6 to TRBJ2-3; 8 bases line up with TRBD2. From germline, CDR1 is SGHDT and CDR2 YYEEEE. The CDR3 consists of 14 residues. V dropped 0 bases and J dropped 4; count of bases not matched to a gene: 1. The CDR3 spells CASSLGLASDTQYF. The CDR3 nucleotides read TGTGCCAGCAGCTTGGGACTAGCGTCAGATACGCAGTATTTT.

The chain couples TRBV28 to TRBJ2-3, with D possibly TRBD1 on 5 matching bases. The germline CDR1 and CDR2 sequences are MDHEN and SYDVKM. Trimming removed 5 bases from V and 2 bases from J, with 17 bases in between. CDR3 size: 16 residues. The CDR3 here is CASSIPGHWDTDTQYF. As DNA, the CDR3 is TGTGCCAGCAGTATCCCAGGGCATTGGGACACAGATACGCAGTATTTT.

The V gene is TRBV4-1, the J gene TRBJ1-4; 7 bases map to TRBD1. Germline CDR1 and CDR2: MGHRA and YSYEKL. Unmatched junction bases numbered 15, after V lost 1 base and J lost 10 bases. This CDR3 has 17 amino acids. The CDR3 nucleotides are TGCGCCAGCAGCCAAGTGGTATGGGGGCCGTCAGGGGGAAAACTGTTTTTT. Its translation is CASSQVVWGPSGGKLFF.

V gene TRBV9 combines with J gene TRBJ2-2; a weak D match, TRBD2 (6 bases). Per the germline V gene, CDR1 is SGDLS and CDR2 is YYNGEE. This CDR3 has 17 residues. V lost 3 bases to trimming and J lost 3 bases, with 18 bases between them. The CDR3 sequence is CASSAPGGDHYTGELFF. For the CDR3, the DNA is TGTGCCAGCAGCGCCCCCGGAGGGGACCACTACACCGGGGAGCTGTTTTTT.

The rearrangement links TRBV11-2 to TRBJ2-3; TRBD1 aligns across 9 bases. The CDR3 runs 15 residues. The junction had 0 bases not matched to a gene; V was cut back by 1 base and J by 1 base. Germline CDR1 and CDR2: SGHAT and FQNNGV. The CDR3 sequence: CASSLGTGGTDTQYF. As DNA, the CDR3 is TGTGCCAGCAGCTTAGGGACAGGGGGCACAGATACGCAGTATTTT. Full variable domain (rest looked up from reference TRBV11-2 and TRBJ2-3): EAGVAQSPRYKIIEKRQSVAFWCNPISGHATLYWYQQILGQGPKLLIQFQNNGVVDDSQLPKDRFSAERLKGVDSTLKIQPAKLEDSAVYLCASSLGTGGTDTQYFGPGTRLTVL.

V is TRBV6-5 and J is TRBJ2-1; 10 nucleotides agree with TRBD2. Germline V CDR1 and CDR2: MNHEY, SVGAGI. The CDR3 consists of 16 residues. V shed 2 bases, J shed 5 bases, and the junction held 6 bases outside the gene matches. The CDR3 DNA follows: TGTGCCAGCAGTTACCGCCGAAGCGGGGGGGACAATGAGCAGTTCTTC. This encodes CASSYRRSGGDNEQFF.

CDR3 region: CASSVTAGVAQETQYF. Here the CDR3 DNA reads TGTGCCAGCAGTGTAACGGCGGGAGTAGCACAAGAGACCCAGTACTTC. The J gene is TRBJ2-5, the V gene TRBV6-4; 7 nucleotides match TRBD2. From germline, CDR1 is MRHNA and CDR2 SNTAGT. V was clipped by 4 bases and J by 2 bases; unmatched bases: 10. The CDR3 length is 16 residues.

The chain's CDR3 is CAGRSDSYEQYF. In nucleotides, the CDR3 is TGTGCCGGTCGGAGTGACTCCTACGAGCAGTACTTC. The chain couples TRBV2 to TRBJ2-7; D gene unclear. Germline lookup yields CDR1 SNHLY and CDR2 FYNNEI. The V end was cut by 11 bases, the J end by 0 bases, with 11 bases between. The CDR3 consists of 12 residues.

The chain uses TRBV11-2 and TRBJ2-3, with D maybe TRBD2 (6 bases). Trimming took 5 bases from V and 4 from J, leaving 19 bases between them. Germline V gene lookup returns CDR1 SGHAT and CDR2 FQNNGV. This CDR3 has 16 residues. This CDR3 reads CASSPETGSGADTQYF. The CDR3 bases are TGTGCCAGCAGCCCTGAGACCGGGAGCGGAGCAGATACGCAGTATTTT.

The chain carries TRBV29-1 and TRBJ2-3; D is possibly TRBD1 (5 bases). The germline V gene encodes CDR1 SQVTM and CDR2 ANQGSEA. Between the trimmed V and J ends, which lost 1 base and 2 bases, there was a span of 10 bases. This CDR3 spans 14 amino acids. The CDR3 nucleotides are TGCAGCGTTGAAGCGTCCAGGGCCACAGATACGCAGTATTTT. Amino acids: CSVEASRATDTQYF.

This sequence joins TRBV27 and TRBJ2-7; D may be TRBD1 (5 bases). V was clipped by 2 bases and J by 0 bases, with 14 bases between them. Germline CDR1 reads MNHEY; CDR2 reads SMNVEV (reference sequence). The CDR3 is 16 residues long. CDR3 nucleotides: TGTGCCAGCAGTTTACTACGACAGAGACGCTCCTACGAGCAGTACTTC. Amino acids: CASSLLRQRRSYEQYF.

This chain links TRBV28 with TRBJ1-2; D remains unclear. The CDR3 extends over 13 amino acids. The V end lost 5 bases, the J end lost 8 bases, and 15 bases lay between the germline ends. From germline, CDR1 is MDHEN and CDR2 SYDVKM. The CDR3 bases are TGTGCCAGCAGTCTCGAGAGCCCTGTGGGCTACACCTTC. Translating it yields CASSLESPVGYTF.

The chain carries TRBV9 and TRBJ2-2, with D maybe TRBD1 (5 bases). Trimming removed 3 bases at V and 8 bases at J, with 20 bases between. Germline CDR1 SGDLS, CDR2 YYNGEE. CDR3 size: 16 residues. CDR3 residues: CASSGPDMMGRGELFF. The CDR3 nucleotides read TGTGCCAGCAGCGGCCCCGATATGATGGGGCGAGGGGAGCTGTTTTTT.

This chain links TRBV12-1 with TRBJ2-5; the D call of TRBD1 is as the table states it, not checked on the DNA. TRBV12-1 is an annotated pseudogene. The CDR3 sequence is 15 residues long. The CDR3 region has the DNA TGTGCCAGCATACCCCCGGACAGGGCCAAAGAGACCCAGTACTTC. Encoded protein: CASIPPDRAKETQYF.